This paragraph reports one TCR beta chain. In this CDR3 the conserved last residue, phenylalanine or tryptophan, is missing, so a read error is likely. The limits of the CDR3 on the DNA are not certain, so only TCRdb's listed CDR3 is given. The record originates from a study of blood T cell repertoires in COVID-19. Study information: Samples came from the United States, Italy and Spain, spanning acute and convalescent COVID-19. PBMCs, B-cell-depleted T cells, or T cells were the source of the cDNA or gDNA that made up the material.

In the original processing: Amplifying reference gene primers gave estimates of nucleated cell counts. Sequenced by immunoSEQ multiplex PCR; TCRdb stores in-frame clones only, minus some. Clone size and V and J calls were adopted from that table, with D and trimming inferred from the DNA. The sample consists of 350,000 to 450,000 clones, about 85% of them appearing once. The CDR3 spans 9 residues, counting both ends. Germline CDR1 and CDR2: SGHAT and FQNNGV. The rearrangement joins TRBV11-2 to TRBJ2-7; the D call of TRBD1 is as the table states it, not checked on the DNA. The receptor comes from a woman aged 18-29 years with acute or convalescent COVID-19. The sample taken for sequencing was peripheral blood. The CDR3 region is CASRARGLG.